The next 26 T cell receptor beta chains were all read from a single sample in a study of blood T cell repertoires in COVID-19. TCRdb keeps only in-frame clones here, not all; method: immunoSEQ multiplex PCR. This sample yields about 120,000 clones, of which approximately 78% are seen a single time; roughly 7.9% belongs to the top ten. The sequencing sample was made of peripheral blood. These receptors all stem from a man in his 70s with acute or convalescent COVID-19.

The chain employs TRBV2 and TRBJ2-1; the match to TRBD1 covers 8 bases. The CDR3 runs to 14 residues. Germline CDR1 SNHLY, CDR2 FYNNEI. V was clipped by 7 bases and J by 7 bases; unmatched bases: 9. DNA of the CDR3: TGTGCCAGCACCTCAGGGGGCCCAGCTAATGAGCAGTTCTTC. Translation: CASTSGGPANEQFF.

This chain uses TRBV3-1 (or the pseudogene TRBV3-2) with TRBJ2-2, with D hard to call. Per germline, CDR1 LGHDT and CDR2 YNNKEL (reference sequence). The CDR3 is 14 residues long. V lost 3 bases and J 1 base, leaving 6 bases between the germline ends. The CDR3 is CASSQTQNTGELFF. For the CDR3, the DNA is TGTGCCAGCAGCCAGACTCAGAACACCGGGGAGCTGTTTTTT.

Concerning this clone itself: Other DNA variants within this sample encode the same CDR3. The chain couples TRBV14 to TRBJ2-1; D not resolved. The CDR3 extends over 13 amino acids. V lost 0 bases and J lost 7, with 7 bases in between. Germline-derived CDR1 and CDR2 are SGHDN and FVKESK. This CDR3 is CASSQDRRNEQFF. CDR3 sequence (DNA): TGTGCCAGCAGCCAAGACCGGCGGAATGAGCAGTTCTTC.

The chain carries TRBV2 and TRBJ1-6; maybe TRBD1 (6 bases). Germline CDR1 SNHLY, CDR2 FYNNEI. There are 15 residues in the CDR3. V lost 5 bases, J lost 7 bases, and 15 bases lay in between. The CDR3 loop is CASSPSRGGNSPLHF. CDR3 nucleotide sequence: TGTGCCAGCAGTCCGAGCAGGGGTGGAAATTCACCCCTCCACTTT.

V is TRBV6-2 or TRBV6-3 and J is TRBJ2-1; no firm D call. Germline CDR1 MNHEY, CDR2 SVGEGT. The germline V and J ends were trimmed by 3 bases and 0 bases, with 9 bases remaining between them. This CDR3 is built from 15 residues. The CDR3, as DNA: TGTGCCAGCAGTTATCAGGCGAGCTCCTACAATGAGCAGTTCTTC. Protein: CASSYQASSYNEQFF.

This clone was counted a few times. The chain recombines TRBV12-5 with TRBJ2-1; the match to TRBD2 covers 7 bases. V trimming: 3 bases; J trimming: 3 bases; junction bases outside the gene matches: 2. The CDR3 length is 14 residues. CDR1 LGHNT and CDR2 FRNRAP come from the germline V gene. The chain's CDR3 is CASGLAGNYNEQFF. CDR3 sequence (DNA): TGTGCTAGTGGTTTAGCGGGAAACTACAATGAGCAGTTCTTC.

The table lists this clone with a count of one. The chain is built from TRBV19 and TRBJ1-3, with D perhaps matching TRBD1 (6 bases). Germline CDR1 is LNHDA and CDR2 is SQIVND (reference sequence). The CDR3 sequence is 17 residues long. Trimming left V 6 bases short and J 3 bases short, with 21 bases between. Written as DNA, the CDR3 is TGTGCCAGTAGAACCCCAGTGATGGGGGCCCGTGGAAACACCATATATTTT. Translating gives CASRTPVMGARGNTIYF.

The genes are TRBV19 and TRBJ1-1, with D possibly TRBD1 on 5 matching bases. Germline CDR1 reads LNHDA; CDR2 reads SQIVND (reference sequence). This CDR3 is built from 14 residues. The germline V and J ends were trimmed by 7 bases and 1 base, with 13 bases remaining between them. The CDR3 spells CASKAGHTNTEAFF. In DNA form, the CDR3 reads TGTGCCAGTAAGGCCGGACATACGAACACTGAAGCTTTCTTT.

The table lists this clone with many counts. This chain joins TRBV5-6 and TRBJ2-7, with 8 bases that match TRBD1. This CDR3 comprises 13 residues. Germline-derived CDR1 and CDR2 are SGHDT and YYEEEE. Trimming took 4 bases from V and 6 from J; bases not matched to a gene: 6. The CDR3 reads CASSLDRVGEQYF. CDR3 bases: TGTGCCAGCAGCCTGGACAGGGTAGGCGAGCAGTACTTC.

This clone was counted a few times. V is TRBV28 and J is TRBJ1-3; 7 nucleotides agree with TRBD1. Germline trimming cut 7 bases from V and 2 bases from J; bases unmatched to any gene: 5. The CDR3 sequence is 14 residues long. CDR1 and CDR2 (germline): MDHEN, SYDVKM. This CDR3 reads CASTQGRTGNTIYF. Here the CDR3 DNA reads TGTGCCAGCACACAGGGGAGAACTGGAAACACCATATATTTT.

This clone was seen only once. The V call is TRBV7-8, the J call TRBJ1-3; D ambiguous. Trimming took off 2 bases at V and 0 bases at J, with 11 bases between the two ends. There are 16 residues in the CDR3. Germline V CDR1 and CDR2: SGHVS, FQNEAQ. The CDR3 DNA reads as TGTGCCAGCAGCTTATTCTTCACAATCTCTGGAAACACCATATATTTT. The encoded protein is CASSLFFTISGNTIYF. The entire variable domain, with the rest obtained from reference TRBV7-8 and TRBJ1-3, is as follows: GAGVSQSPRYKVAKRGQDVALRCDPISGHVSLFWYQQALGQGPEFLTYFQNEAQLDKSGLPSDRFFAERPEGSVSTLKIQRTQQEDSAVYLCASSLFFTISGNTIYFGEGSWLTVV.

The chain is built from TRBV24-1 and TRBJ2-3; D gene uncertain. This CDR3 region has 13 residues. The germline gives CDR1 KGHDR, CDR2 SFDVKD. The ends were cut back, 7 bases at V and 6 bases at J, with 13 bases in the middle. In nucleotides, the CDR3 is TGTGCCACCAGCCAGAGCGAGCCGGATACGCAGTATTTT. As protein: CATSQSEPDTQYF.

Here the CDR3 DNA reads TGTGCCAGCAGCTCGACAGGGGGGTCTCATGAAAAACTGTTTTTT. It codes for CASSSTGGSHEKLFF. This rearrangement joins TRBV7-3 to TRBJ1-4; 9 bases align to TRBD1. V lost 4 bases, J lost 6 bases, and 6 bases stayed unmatched. Germline V gene sequence: CDR1 SGHTA, CDR2 FQGTGA. The length of the CDR3 is 15 residues.

The genes are TRBV10-3 and TRBJ2-1, with a weak D call TRBD2 (6 bases). Germline V gives CDR1 ENHRY, CDR2 SYGVKD. The CDR3 spans 12 residues. The ends were cut back, 5 bases at V and 7 bases at J, with 9 bases in the middle. CDR3 residues: CAISTGGNEQFF. In nucleotides, the CDR3 is TGTGCCATCAGTACCGGGGGAAATGAGCAGTTCTTC.

The chain joins TRBV6-1 to TRBJ1-2; the D is unclear. This CDR3 region has 11 residues. CDR1 MNHNS and CDR2 SASEGT come from the germline V gene. V lost 3 bases and J lost 4, with 3 bases in between. CDR3 in DNA: TGTGCCAGCAGTGACAGCTATGGCTACACCTTC. Translated, it gives CASSDSYGYTF.

The chain is built from TRBV6-6 and TRBJ1-6, with D perhaps TRBD1 (6 bases). The germline V gene has CDR1 MNHNY and CDR2 SVGAGI (reference sequence). This CDR3 has 14 residues. The germline V and J ends were trimmed by 6 bases and 8 bases, with 14 bases remaining between them. For the CDR3, the DNA is TGTGCCAGCAGCCAGGACAGCTCTTATTCACCCCTCCACTTT. Amino acids: CASSQDSSYSPLHF.

In its sample, this clone was seen once. V gene TRBV19 combines with J gene TRBJ1-2, with 9 bases that match TRBD1. Germline V lookup: CDR1 LNHDA, CDR2 SQIVND (reference sequence). The CDR3 spans 14 residues. The J segment lost 4 bases and the V segment lost 5 bases, leaving 5 bases of the junction unmatched. CDR3 sequence reads: CASSHRDRVYGYTF. CDR3 nucleotides: TGTGCCAGTAGTCACCGGGACAGGGTCTATGGCTACACCTTC.

The rearrangement uses TRBV2 and TRBJ1-2; TRBD1 matches at 11 bases. The ends lost 6 bases at V and 4 bases at J; junction bases unmatched: 10. This CDR3 region has 16 residues. The germline V gene encodes CDR1 SNHLY and CDR2 FYNNEI. The DNA for the CDR3 is TGTGCCAGCAGCCCTACTAGGGACAGGGGGGTCTATGGCTACACCTTC. This encodes CASSPTRDRGVYGYTF. The entire variable domain, with the rest obtained from reference TRBV2 and TRBJ1-2, is as follows: EPEVTQTPSHQVTQMGQEVILRCVPISNHLYFYWYRQILGQKVEFLVSFYNNEISEKSEIFDDQFSVERPDGSNFTLKIRSTKLEDSAMYFCASSPTRDRGVYGYTFGSGTRLTVV.

The chain links TRBV19 to TRBJ1-1; possible D gene TRBD1, 6 bases. The CDR3 runs to 13 residues. CDR1 and CDR2 (germline): LNHDA, SQIVND (reference sequence). V lost 4 bases, J lost 3 bases, and 9 bases lay in between. Here the CDR3 DNA reads TGTGCCAGTAGTAAGGGGGGGTACACTGAAGCTTTCTTT. It specifies CASSKGGYTEAFF. Based on the CDR3 plus reference TRBV19 and TRBJ1-1, the full variable domain is DGGITQSPKYLFRKEGQNVTLSCEQNLNHDAMYWYRQDPGQGLRLIYYSQIVNDFQKGDIAEGYSVSREKKESFPLTVTSAQKNPTAFYLCASSKGGYTEAFFGQGTRLTVV.

In its sample, this clone was seen a few times. V gene TRBV7-9 combines with J gene TRBJ2-7, with 7 bases identical to TRBD1. The CDR3 sequence is 16 residues long. Germline CDR1 reads SEHNR; CDR2 reads FQNEAQ (reference sequence). Losses at the gene ends were 5 bases for V and 6 bases for J; bases not matched to a gene: 16. The CDR3 sequence: CASSPTSLQTGSEQYF. The DNA of the CDR3 is TGTGCCAGCAGCCCCACAAGCCTTCAGACAGGGAGCGAGCAGTACTTC.

The chain carries TRBV4-1 and TRBJ1-5, with 7 bases lining up with TRBD1. CDR3 size: 15 residues. Per the germline V gene, CDR1 is MGHRA and CDR2 is YSYEKL. Trimming cost V 1 base and J 3 bases; bases outside gene matches: 3. The CDR3 DNA reads TGCGCCAGCAGCCAAGGCACAGGGGTCAATCAGCCCCAGCATTTT. Its protein product is CASSQGTGVNQPQHF.

The gene calls are TRBV13 and TRBJ2-7; D perhaps matches TRBD2 (6 bases). The CDR3 loop spans 12 amino acids. V dropped 5 bases and J dropped 9 bases, with 14 bases sitting between them. The germline CDR1 and CDR2 sequences are PRHDT and FYEKMQ (reference sequence). CDR3 sequence reads: CASSLTSSGQYF. The CDR3 region has the DNA TGTGCCAGCAGCCTTACTAGCTCTGGGCAGTACTTC. Full variable domain (rest looked up from reference TRBV13 and TRBJ2-7): AAGVIQSPRHLIKEKRETATLKCYPIPRHDTVYWYQQGPGQDPQFLISFYEKMQSDKGSIPDRFSAQQFSDYHSELNMSSLELGDSALYFCASSLTSSGQYFGPGTRLTVT.

This rearrangement joins TRBV2 to TRBJ2-1; 8 bases align to TRBD1. This CDR3 is 16 amino acids long. With V trimmed by 6 bases and J by 4 bases, 11 bases remained unmatched. The germline V gene encodes CDR1 SNHLY and CDR2 FYNNEI. CDR3 nucleotide sequence: TGTGCCAGCAGGCGCACTACAGGGGGAAATTACAATGAGCAGTTCTTC. It yields the protein CASRRTTGGNYNEQFF.

This clone was recorded only once. The rearrangement joins TRBV5-1 to TRBJ1-4, with D possibly matching TRBD1 (6 bases). The germline V gene has CDR1 SGHRS and CDR2 YFSETQ. Trimming shortened V by 1 base and J by 6 bases, and 19 bases separated the two germline ends. The CDR3 spans 17 residues. The CDR3 coding sequence is TGCGCCAGCAGCTTGAACCCAGGGGCGGTACGAGATGAAAAACTGTTTTTT. Translated: CASSLNPGAVRDEKLFF.

V and J are TRBV6-2 or TRBV6-3 and TRBJ2-4; TRBD2 might be the D (6 bases). The V end was cut by 5 bases, the J end by 1 base, with 9 bases between. The CDR3 extends over 14 amino acids. Germline V CDR1 and CDR2: MNHEY, SVGEGT. This chain's CDR3 is CASSPGGAKNIQYF. The DNA of the CDR3 is TGTGCCAGCAGTCCAGGAGGGGCCAAAAACATTCAGTACTTC.

The CDR3 DNA reads as TGTGCCTGGAGTGTTGAGAATGAGCAGTTCTTC. It specifies CAWSVENEQFF. The chain has TRBV30 and TRBJ2-1; no clear D. In germline, CDR1 is GTSNPN, CDR2 SVGIG (reference sequence). This CDR3 is built from 11 residues. The V end was cut by 0 bases, the J end by 7 bases, with 4 bases between.